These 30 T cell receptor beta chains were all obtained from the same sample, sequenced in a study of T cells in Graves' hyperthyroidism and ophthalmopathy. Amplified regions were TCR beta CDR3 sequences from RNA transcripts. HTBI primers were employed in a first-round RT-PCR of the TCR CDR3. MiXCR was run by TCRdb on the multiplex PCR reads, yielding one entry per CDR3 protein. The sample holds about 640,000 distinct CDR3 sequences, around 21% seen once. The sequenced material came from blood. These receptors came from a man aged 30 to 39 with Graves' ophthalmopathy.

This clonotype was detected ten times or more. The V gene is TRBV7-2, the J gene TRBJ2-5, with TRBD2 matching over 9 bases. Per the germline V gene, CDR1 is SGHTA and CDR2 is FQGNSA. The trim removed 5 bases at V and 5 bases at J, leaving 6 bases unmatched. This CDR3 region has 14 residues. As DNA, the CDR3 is TGTGCCAGCAGCCTTAGCGGGAGAAGTGAGACCCAGTACTTC. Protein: CASSLSGRSETQYF.

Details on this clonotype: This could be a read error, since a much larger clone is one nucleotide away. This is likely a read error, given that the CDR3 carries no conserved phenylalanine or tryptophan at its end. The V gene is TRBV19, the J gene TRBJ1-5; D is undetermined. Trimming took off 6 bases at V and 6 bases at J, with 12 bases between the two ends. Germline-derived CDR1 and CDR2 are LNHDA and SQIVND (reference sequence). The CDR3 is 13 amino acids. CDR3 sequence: CASSKSVVQPQHL. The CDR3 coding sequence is TGTGCCAGTAGCAAGAGCGTGGTTCAGCCCCAGCATCTT.

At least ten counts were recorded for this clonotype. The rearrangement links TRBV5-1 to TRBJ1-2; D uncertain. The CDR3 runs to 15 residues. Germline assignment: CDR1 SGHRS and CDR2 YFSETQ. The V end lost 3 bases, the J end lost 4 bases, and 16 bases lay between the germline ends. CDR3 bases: TGCGCCAGCAGCTCGGAGCAGCCGCATCCCTATGGCTACACCTTC. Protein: CASSSEQPHPYGYTF. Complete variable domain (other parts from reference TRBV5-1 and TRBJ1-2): KAGVTQTPRYLIKTRGQQVTLSCSPISGHRSVSWYQQTPGQGLQFLFEYFSETQRNKGNFPGRFSGRQFSNSRSEMNVSTLELGDSALYLCASSSEQPHPYGYTFGSGTRLTVV.

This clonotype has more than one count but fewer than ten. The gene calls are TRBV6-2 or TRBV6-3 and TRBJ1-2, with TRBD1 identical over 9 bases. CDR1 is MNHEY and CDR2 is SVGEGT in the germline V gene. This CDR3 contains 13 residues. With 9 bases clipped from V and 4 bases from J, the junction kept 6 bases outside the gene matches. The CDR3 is CASGTGKGYGYTF. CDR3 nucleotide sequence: TGTGCCAGTGGGACAGGGAAAGGCTATGGCTACACCTTC.

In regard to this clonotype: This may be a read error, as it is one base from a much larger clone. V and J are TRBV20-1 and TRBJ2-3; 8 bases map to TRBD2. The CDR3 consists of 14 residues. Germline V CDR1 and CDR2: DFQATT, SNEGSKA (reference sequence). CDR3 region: CSASPSGRTGTQYF. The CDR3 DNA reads TGCAGTGCTAGCCCCAGCGGGAGAACAGGTACGCAGTATTTT.

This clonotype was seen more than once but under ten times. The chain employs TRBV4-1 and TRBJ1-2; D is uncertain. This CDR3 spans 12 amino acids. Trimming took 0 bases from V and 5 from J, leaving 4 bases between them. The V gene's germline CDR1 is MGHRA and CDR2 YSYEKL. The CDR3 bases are TGCGCCAGCAGCCAAGAAGGGTATGGCTACACCTTC. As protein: CASSQEGYGYTF.

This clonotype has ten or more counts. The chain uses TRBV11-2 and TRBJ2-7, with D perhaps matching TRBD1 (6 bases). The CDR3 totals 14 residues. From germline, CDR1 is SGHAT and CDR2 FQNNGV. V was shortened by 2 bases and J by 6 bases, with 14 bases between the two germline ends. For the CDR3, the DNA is TGTGCCAGCAGCTTAAGCCAGGGGAGTGGCGAGCAGTACTTC. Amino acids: CASSLSQGSGEQYF. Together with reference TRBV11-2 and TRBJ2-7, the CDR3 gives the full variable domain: EAGVAQSPRYKIIEKRQSVAFWCNPISGHATLYWYQQILGQGPKLLIQFQNNGVVDDSQLPKDRFSAERLKGVDSTLKIQPAKLEDSAVYLCASSLSQGSGEQYFGPGTRLTVT.

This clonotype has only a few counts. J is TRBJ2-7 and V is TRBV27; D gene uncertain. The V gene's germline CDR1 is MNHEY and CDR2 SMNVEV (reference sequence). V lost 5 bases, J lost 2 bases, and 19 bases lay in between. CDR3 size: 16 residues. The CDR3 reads CASSPFTLQKTYEQYF. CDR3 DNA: TGTGCCAGCAGTCCGTTTACTCTACAGAAAACCTACGAGCAGTACTTC.

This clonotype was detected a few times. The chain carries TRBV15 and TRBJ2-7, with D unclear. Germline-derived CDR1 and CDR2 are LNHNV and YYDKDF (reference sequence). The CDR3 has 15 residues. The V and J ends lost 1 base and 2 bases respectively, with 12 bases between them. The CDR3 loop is CATSRVGRKPYEQYF. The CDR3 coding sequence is TGTGCCACCAGCAGAGTTGGCAGAAAACCCTACGAGCAGTACTTC.

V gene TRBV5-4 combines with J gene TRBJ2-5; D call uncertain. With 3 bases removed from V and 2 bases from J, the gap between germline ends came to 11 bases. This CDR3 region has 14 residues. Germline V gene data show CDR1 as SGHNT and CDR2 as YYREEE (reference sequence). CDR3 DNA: TGTGCCAGCAGCTCCGATTTTTCACAAGAGACCCAGTACTTC. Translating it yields CASSSDFSQETQYF.

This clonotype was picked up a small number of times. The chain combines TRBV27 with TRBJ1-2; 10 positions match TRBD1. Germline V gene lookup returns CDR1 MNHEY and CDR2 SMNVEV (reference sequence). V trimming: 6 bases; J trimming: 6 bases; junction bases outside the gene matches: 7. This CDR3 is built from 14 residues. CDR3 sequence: CASRKTGGAHGYTF. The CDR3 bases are TGTGCCAGCAGAAAGACAGGGGGCGCACATGGCTACACCTTC.

The CDR3 DNA reads TGCAGTGCTAGAGGTCGAGAGCAAGAGCAGTACTTC. Translated: CSARGREQEQYF. This rearrangement joins TRBV20-1 to TRBJ2-7; D not certain. Germline V gene sequence: CDR1 DFQATT, CDR2 SNEGSKA (reference sequence). This CDR3 spans 12 amino acids. The V gene lost 1 base and the J gene lost 7 bases, with 11 bases spanning the gap.

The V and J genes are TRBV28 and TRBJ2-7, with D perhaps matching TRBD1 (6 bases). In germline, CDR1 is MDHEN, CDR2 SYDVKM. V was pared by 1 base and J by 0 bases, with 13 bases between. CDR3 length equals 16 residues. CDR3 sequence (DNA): TGTGCCAGCAGTTTATTCAGGGGCCTTGGCTCCTACGAGCAGTACTTC. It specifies CASSLFRGLGSYEQYF.

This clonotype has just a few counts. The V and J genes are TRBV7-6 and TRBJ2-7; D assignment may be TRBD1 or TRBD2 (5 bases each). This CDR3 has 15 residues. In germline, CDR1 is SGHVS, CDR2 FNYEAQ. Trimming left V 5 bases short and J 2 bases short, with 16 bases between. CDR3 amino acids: CASSTSRDGTYEQYF. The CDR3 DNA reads TGTGCCAGCAGCACGTCCCGGGACGGGACCTACGAGCAGTACTTC.

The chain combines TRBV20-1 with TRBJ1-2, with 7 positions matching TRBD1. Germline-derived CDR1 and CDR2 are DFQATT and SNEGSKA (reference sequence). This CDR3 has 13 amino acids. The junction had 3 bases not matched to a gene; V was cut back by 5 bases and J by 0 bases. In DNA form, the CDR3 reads TGCAGTGCTTTACAGGGGACTAACTATGGCTACACCTTC. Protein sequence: CSALQGTNYGYTF.

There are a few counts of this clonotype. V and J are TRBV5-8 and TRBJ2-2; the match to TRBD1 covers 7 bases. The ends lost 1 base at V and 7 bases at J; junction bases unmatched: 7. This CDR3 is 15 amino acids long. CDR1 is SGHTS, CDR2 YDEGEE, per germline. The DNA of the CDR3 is TGTGCCAGCAGCTTGAGGTTACAGGGGATCGGGGAGCTGTTTTTT. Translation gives CASSLRLQGIGELFF. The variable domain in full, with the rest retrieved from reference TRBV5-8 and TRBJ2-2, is EAGVTQSPTHLIKTRGQQATLRCSPISGHTSVYWYQQALGLGLQFLLWYDEGEERNRGNFPPRFSGRQFPNYSSELNVNALELEDSALYLCASSLRLQGIGELFFGEGSRLTVL.

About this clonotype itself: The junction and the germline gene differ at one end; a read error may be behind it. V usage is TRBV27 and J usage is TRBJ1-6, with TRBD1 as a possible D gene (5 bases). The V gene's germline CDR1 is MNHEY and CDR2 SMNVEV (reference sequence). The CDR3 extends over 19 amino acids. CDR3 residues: CAKQGVPGPCRSNNSTLHF. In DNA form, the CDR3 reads TGTGCCAAACAAGGGGTACCAGGGCCCTGCCGATCCAATAATTCAACCCTCCACTTT.

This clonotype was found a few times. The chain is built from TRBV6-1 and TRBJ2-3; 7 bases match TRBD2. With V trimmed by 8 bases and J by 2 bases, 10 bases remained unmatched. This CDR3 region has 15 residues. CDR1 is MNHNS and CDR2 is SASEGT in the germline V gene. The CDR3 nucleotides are TGTGCCAGCGGACTGATAGCGGGTTCCACAGATACGCAGTATTTT. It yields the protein CASGLIAGSTDTQYF.

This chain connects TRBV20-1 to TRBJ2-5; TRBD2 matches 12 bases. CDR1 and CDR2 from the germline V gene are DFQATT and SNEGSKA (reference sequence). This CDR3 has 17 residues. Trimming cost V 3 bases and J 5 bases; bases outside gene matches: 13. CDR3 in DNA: TGCAGTGCTAGGAGATCTCAGACTAGCGGGAGCTGGGAGACCCAGTACTTC. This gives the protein CSARRSQTSGSWETQYF.

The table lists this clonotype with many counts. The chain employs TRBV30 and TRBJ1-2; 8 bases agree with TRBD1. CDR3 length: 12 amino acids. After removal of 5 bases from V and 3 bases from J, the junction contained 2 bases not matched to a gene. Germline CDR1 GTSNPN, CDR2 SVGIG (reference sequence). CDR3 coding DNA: TGTGCCTGGGACAGGGGAGACTATGGCTACACCTTC. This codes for CAWDRGDYGYTF.

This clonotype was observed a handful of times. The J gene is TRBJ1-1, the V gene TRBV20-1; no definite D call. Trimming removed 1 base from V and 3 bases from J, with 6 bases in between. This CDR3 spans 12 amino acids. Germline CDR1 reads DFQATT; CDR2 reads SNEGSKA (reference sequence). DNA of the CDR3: TGCAGTGCTAGAGCCAAGGACACTGAAGCTTTCTTT. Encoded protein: CSARAKDTEAFF.

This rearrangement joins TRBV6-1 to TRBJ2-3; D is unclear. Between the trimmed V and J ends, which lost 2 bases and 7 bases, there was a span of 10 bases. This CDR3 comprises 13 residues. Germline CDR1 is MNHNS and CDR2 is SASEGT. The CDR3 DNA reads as TGTGCCAGCAGTGAATTGACGTGGAATACGCAGTATTTT. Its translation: CASSELTWNTQYF.

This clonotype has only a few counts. In DNA form, the CDR3 reads TGCAGTGCACACAGACAGGGGCCCTGTCGGCCCCAGCATTTT. Translating gives CSAHRQGPCRPQHF. The chain combines TRBV20-1 with TRBJ1-5; the match to TRBD1 covers 8 bases. The V segment lost 6 bases and the J segment 9 bases; nucleotides outside the gene matches: 13. The germline V gene encodes CDR1 DFQATT and CDR2 SNEGSKA (reference sequence). CDR3 length: 14 amino acids.

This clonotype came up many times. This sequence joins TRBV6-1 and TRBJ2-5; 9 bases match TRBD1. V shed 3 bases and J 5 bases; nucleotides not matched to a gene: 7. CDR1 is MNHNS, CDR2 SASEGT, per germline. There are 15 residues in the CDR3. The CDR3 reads CASSDGTGRAETQYF. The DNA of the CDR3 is TGTGCCAGCAGTGACGGGACAGGGAGAGCGGAGACCCAGTACTTC.

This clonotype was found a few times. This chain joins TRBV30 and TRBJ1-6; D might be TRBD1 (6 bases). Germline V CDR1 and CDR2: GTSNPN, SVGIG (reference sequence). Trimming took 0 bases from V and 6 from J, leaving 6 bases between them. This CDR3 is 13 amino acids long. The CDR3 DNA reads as TGTGCCTGGAGTGTACAGGGTAATTCACCCCTCCACTTT. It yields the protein CAWSVQGNSPLHF.

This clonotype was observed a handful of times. The DNA of the CDR3 is TGTGCCAGCAGACCAGCTCCGGTCTATAATGAAAAACTGTTTTTT. This gives the protein CASRPAPVYNEKLFF. V usage is TRBV28 and J usage is TRBJ1-4; D not resolved. Germline CDR1 MDHEN, CDR2 SYDVKM. This CDR3 has 15 amino acids. Trimming cost V 6 bases and J 4 bases, with 15 bases left between them.

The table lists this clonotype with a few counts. CDR3 nucleotides: TGTGCCAGCAGCCCCGGGAGAGCGGGGAACACCGGGGAGCTGTTTTTT. It translates to CASSPGRAGNTGELFF. The genes are TRBV5-5 and TRBJ2-2; a possible D gene is TRBD2 (6 bases). CDR3 length: 16 residues. Germline CDR1 is SGHKS and CDR2 is YYEKEE (reference sequence). Trimming cost V 4 bases and J 1 base, with 14 bases left between them. Drawing the rest from reference TRBV5-5 and TRBJ2-2, the complete variable domain is DAGVTQSPTHLIKTRGQQVTLRCSPISGHKSVSWYQQVLGQGPQFIFQYYEKEERGRGNFPDRFSARQFPNYSSELNVNALLLGDSALYLCASSPGRAGNTGELFFGEGSRLTVL.

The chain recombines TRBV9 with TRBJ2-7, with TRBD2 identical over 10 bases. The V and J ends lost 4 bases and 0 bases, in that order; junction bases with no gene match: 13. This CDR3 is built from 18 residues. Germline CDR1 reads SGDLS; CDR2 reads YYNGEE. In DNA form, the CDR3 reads TGTGCCAGCAGCCCCCGGGCTAGCGGGAGCGGTACCTCCTACGAGCAGTACTTC. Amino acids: CASSPRASGSGTSYEQYF.

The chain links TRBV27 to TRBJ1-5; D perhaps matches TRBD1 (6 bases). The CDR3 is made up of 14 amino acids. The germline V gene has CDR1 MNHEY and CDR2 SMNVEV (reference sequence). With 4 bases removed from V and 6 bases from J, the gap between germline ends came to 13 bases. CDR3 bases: TGTGCCAGCAGTTCCGGGGGCTGGGGTCAGCCCCAGCATTTT. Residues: CASSSGGWGQPQHF.

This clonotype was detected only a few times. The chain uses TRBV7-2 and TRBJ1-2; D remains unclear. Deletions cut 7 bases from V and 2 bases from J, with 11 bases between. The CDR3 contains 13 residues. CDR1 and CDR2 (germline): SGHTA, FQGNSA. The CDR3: CASTGGTNYGYTF. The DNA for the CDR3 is TGTGCCAGCACTGGCGGTACAAACTATGGCTACACCTTC. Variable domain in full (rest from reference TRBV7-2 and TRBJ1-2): GAGVSQSPSNKVTEKGKDVELRCDPISGHTALYWYRQSLGQGLEFLIYFQGNSAPDKSGLPSDRFSAERTGGSVSTLTIQRTQQEDSAVYLCASTGGTNYGYTFGSGTRLTVV.